These 17 T cell receptor beta chains came from one sample sequenced in a study of T cell clonality in common variable immunodeficiency. The assay was immunoSEQ multiplex PCR, and TCRdb's table has in-frame clones only and misses some. Singletons are absent from the sample, which has about 33,000 clones. The specimen was peripheral blood mononuclear cells. Receptors were obtained from a person between 18 and 70 years old in good health.

This clone has ten or more counts. The CDR3 end falls 3 residues outside the read, so it is completed with the germline J gene. The chain is built from TRBV5-4 and TRBJ2-7, with 11 positions matching TRBD1. This CDR3 is built from 16 residues. After removal of 0 bases from V and 2 bases from J, the junction contained 4 bases not matched to a gene. Germline V gene data show CDR1 as SGHNT and CDR2 as YYREEE (reference sequence). The sequenced part of the CDR3 DNA is TGTGCCAGCAGCTTGGCGGGGGGACAGGGGGCCTACGAG. Protein: CASSLAGGQGAYE. The CDR3 as a whole reads CASSLAGGQGAYEQYF.

About this clone: The CDR3 goes on 3 residues after the read ends, and that part is filled in from the germline J gene. The chain uses TRBV30 and TRBJ2-4; maybe TRBD1 (5 bases). The CDR3 sequence is 12 residues long. From germline, CDR1 is GTSNPN and CDR2 SVGIG (reference sequence). The CDR3 bases that were read are TGTGCCTGGAGTAGACAGAGCTATGGT. Encoded protein: CAWSRQSYG. The complete CDR3 sequence is CAWSRQSYGQYF.

This clone has a count of ten or more. The CDR3 goes on 3 residues after the read ends, and that part is filled in from the germline J gene. The V and J genes are TRBV19 and TRBJ2-1; 7 bases match TRBD2. The CDR3 has 15 amino acids. Germline V gene data show CDR1 as LNHDA and CDR2 as SQIVND (reference sequence). V shed 10 bases, J shed 2 bases, and the junction held 11 bases outside the gene matches. CDR3 DNA, as far as it was read: TGTGCCACCCACCAGGCTAGCGGCACCTACAATGAG. Protein sequence: CATHQASGTYNE. The whole CDR3 reads CATHQASGTYNEQFF.

This clone came up many times. The observed sequence ends 3 residues before the CDR3 terminus, with the missing tail filled in from the germline J gene. The gene calls are TRBV18 and TRBJ1-2; no firm D call. The V end was cut by 0 bases, the J end by 0 bases, with 8 bases between. In germline, CDR1 is KGHSH, CDR2 LQKENI. The CDR3 runs to 15 residues. CDR3 residues: CASSPPGSSNYGYTF. The sequenced part of the CDR3 DNA is TGTGCCAGCTCACCACCGGGCAGTTCTAACTATGGC.

On this clone: The read terminates 3 residues ahead of where the CDR3 ends, so the germline J gene completes it. The chain employs TRBV20-1 and TRBJ2-3; 10 nucleotides agree with TRBD2. The CDR3 covers 13 residues. Germline CDR1 DFQATT, CDR2 SNEGSKA (reference sequence). CDR3: CSAWGLAGETQYF. CDR3 DNA (partial): TGCAGTGCCTGGGGTCTAGCGGGAGAGACG.

There are many counts of this clone. CDR3 loop: CASGGSGANVLTF. The sequenced CDR3 bases are TGCGCCAGTGGGGGGTCTGGGGCCAACGTC. The chain uses TRBV5-1 and TRBJ2-6, with D maybe TRBD2 (6 bases). The sequence runs out 3 residues before the end of the CDR3; the remainder is reconstructed from the germline J gene. Germline CDR1 is SGHRS and CDR2 is YFSETQ. Trimming shortened V by 8 bases and J by 1 base, and 7 bases separated the two germline ends. The CDR3 is 13 residues long. The full variable domain, with the rest looked up from reference TRBV5-1 and TRBJ2-6, is KAGVTQTPRYLIKTRGQQVTLSCSPISGHRSVSWYQQTPGQGLQFLFEYFSETQRNKGNFPGRFSGRQFSNSRSEMNVSTLELGDSALYLCASGGSGANVLTFGAGSRLTVL.

This clone was recorded at least ten times. CDR3 region: CSARGGSLGDGTQYF. Partial CDR3 DNA: TGCAGTGCTAGGGGGGGTAGCTTGGGAGATGGTACG. The rearrangement links TRBV20-1 to TRBJ2-3; D may be TRBD2 (6 bases). The sequenced fragment ends 3 residues before the CDR3 boundary, so the rest is inferred from the germline J gene. The CDR3 runs to 15 residues. Germline CDR1 DFQATT, CDR2 SNEGSKA (reference sequence). The V gene lost 3 bases and the J gene lost 8 bases, with 21 bases spanning the gap.

Many counts were recorded for this clone. The read stops 3 residues short of the end of the CDR3; the missing end is completed from the germline J gene. This sequence joins TRBV7-9 and TRBJ1-5, with D possibly TRBD1 on 5 matching bases. V lost 5 bases and J lost 4, with 12 bases in between. CDR1 and CDR2 from the germline V gene are SEHNR and FQNEAQ (reference sequence). The CDR3 sequence is 14 residues long. CDR3 DNA (partial): TGTGCCAGCAGCCCCTCCGAGGGGAATCAGCCC. It is translated as CASSPSEGNQP. The full CDR3 sequence reads CASSPSEGNQPQHF.

Many counts were recorded for this clone. The missing CDR3 end, 3 residues past where the read stops, is filled in from the germline J gene. The chain employs TRBV20-1 and TRBJ2-3; 7 bases map to TRBD2. The CDR3 extends over 15 amino acids. V gave up 4 bases and J gave up 6 bases; unmatched junction bases: 13. Germline CDR1 reads DFQATT; CDR2 reads SNEGSKA (reference sequence). The part of the CDR3 DNA that was read is TGCAGTGCTATGGGGACTACCGATACCACGGATACG. It yields the protein CSAMGTTDTTDT. The full CDR3 protein reads CSAMGTTDTTDTQYF.

Ten or more counts support this clone. The sequence runs out 3 residues before the end of the CDR3; the remainder is reconstructed from the germline J gene. The chain links TRBV19 to TRBJ1-1; 7 bases are shared with TRBD1. Germline CDR1 LNHDA, CDR2 SQIVND (reference sequence). This CDR3 has 13 amino acids. Losses at the gene ends were 10 bases for V and 3 bases for J; bases not matched to a gene: 8. Partial CDR3 DNA: TGTGCCACGGGGACAGCGAGCTACACTGAA. It is translated as CATGTASYTE. The full CDR3 sequence reads CATGTASYTEAFF. Full variable domain (outside the CDR3, taken from reference TRBV19 and TRBJ1-1): DGGITQSPKYLFRKEGQNVTLSCEQNLNHDAMYWYRQDPGQGLRLIYYSQIVNDFQKGDIAEGYSVSREKKESFPLTVTSAQKNPTAFYLCATGTASYTEAFFGQGTRLTVV.

This clone occurred a few times. The read ends 3 residues early relative to the CDR3; the germline J gene fills the gap. This chain connects TRBV19 to TRBJ2-5; 8 bases align to TRBD2. Germline V gives CDR1 LNHDA, CDR2 SQIVND (reference sequence). V lost 3 bases to trimming and J lost 4 bases; unmatched junction nucleotides: 4. This CDR3 is built from 14 residues. The CDR3 DNA, read in part, is TGTGCCAGTAGTATCGGACTAGCAGGAGAGACC. It translates to CASSIGLAGET. The CDR3, in full, reads CASSIGLAGETQYF.

This clone showed up many times. The CDR3 end lies 3 residues beyond the end of the read and is filled in from the germline J gene. The genes are TRBV6-2 or TRBV6-3 and TRBJ1-1, with a tentative D call TRBD1 (5 bases). Trimming stripped 2 bases from V and 6 bases from J, with 13 bases between. The CDR3 totals 14 residues. In germline, CDR1 is MNHEY, CDR2 SVGEGT. This chain's CDR3 is CASSYETVPSEAFF. The CDR3 bases that were read are TGTGCCAGCAGTTACGAGACAGTCCCTTCTGAA.

This clone was seen many times. The read finishes 3 residues shy of the CDR3 end, and the germline J gene is used to complete it. V and J are TRBV2 and TRBJ2-1, with a weak D call TRBD1 (6 bases). Trimming cost V 1 base and J 3 bases, with 13 bases left between them. From germline, CDR1 is SNHLY and CDR2 FYNNEI. The CDR3 has 16 residues. CDR3 in amino acids: CASSEVPGVFYNEQFF. The part of the CDR3 DNA that was read is TGTGCCAGCAGTGAAGTCCCAGGGGTATTCTACAATGAG.

About this clone: Read data end 3 residues before the CDR3 end; the end is taken from the germline J gene. The chain carries TRBV7-8 and TRBJ2-7, with TRBD2 identical over 15 bases. The junction had 7 bases not matched to a gene; V was cut back by 1 base and J by 6 bases. The CDR3 covers 17 residues. Germline assignment: CDR1 SGHVS and CDR2 FQNEAQ. The CDR3 protein is CASSLVVGTSGRIEQYF. The covered CDR3 bases are TGTGCCAGCAGCTTAGTTGTCGGGACTAGCGGGAGGATCGAG.

Comments on this clone: Coverage ceases 3 residues before the CDR3 finishes, and the germline J gene fills in the end. This chain uses TRBV7-2 with TRBJ2-1; 11 bases fit TRBD1. The CDR3 consists of 16 residues. V lost 0 bases, J lost 5 bases, and 3 bases stayed unmatched. Germline V gene data show CDR1 as SGHTA and CDR2 as FQGNSA. The CDR3 protein is CASSLAGTGGHNEQFF. CDR3 DNA, as far as it was read: TGTGCCAGCAGCTTAGCAGGGACAGGGGGACACAATGAG.

This clone has ten or more counts. Read coverage stops 3 residues before the CDR3 terminus; the germline J gene supplies the remainder. The J gene is TRBJ2-7, the V gene TRBV19; TRBD2 matches at 10 bases. V dropped 3 bases and J dropped 6; count of bases not matched to a gene: 8. Per germline, CDR1 LNHDA and CDR2 SQIVND (reference sequence). This CDR3 has 15 residues. The CDR3 is CASSMRLAGVGEQYF. CDR3 DNA, as far as it was read: TGTGCCAGTAGTATGAGGCTAGCGGGAGTTGGCGAG.

In this sample, this clone turned up many times. The sequence runs out 3 residues before the end of the CDR3; the remainder is reconstructed from the germline J gene. The chain recombines TRBV6-2 or TRBV6-3 with TRBJ2-5; 9 bases fit TRBD2. Per the germline V gene, CDR1 is MNHEY and CDR2 is SVGEGT. The junction had 7 bases not matched to a gene; V was cut back by 6 bases and J by 2 bases. This CDR3 is 15 amino acids long. The DNA read from the CDR3 is TGTGCCAGCAGCCCGGGACTAGCATTACAAGAGACC. Protein: CASSPGLALQET. In full, the CDR3 reads CASSPGLALQETQYF.